These T cell receptor beta chains were read from a single sample in a study of siplizumab effects on memory and regulatory T cells. Method: immunoSEQ multiplex PCR; TCRdb's copy keeps in-frame clones and lacks some. The table lists some 7,700 clones, roughly three quarters of them singletons. Material: effector memory CD8+ T cells sorted from blood. Receptor source: a human donor in good health. Both conserved end residues are part of each CDR3. A D gene is named only where the DNA matches it firmly. Rows may omit the clone size; those that give it use once, few, many or a size class.

J gene	V gene	clone size	D gene	CDR3 protein	CDR3 DNA
TRBJ1-6	TRBV4-2	NA	NA	CASSQGSDRSSSPLHF	TGTGCCAGCAGCCAAGGTTCTGACAGGTCGTCTTCACCCCTCCACTTT
TRBJ1-4	TRBV6-1	NA	TRBD1	CASSSGTGAEKLFF	TGTGCCAGCAGTTCCGGGACAGGGGCTGAAAAACTGTTTTTT
TRBJ1-5	TRBV19	NA	NA	CASSIRLDQPQHF	TGTGCCAGTAGTATCCGGCTGGATCAGCCCCAGCATTTT
TRBJ2-7	TRBV9	once	NA	CASSVASPSSGEYEQYF	TGTGCCAGCAGCGTAGCTAGCCCCTCGTCGGGGGAGTACGAGCAGTACTTC
TRBJ1-4	TRBV6-5	NA	NA	CASKNRATNEKLFF	TGTGCCAGCAAGAACCGGGCAACTAATGAAAAACTGTTTTTT
TRBJ1-1	TRBV5-6	NA	NA	CASSNGQNSEAFF	TGTGCCAGCAGCAACGGACAGAACTCTGAAGCTTTCTTT
TRBJ1-5	TRBV5-6	NA	TRBD1	CASSLGTGDQPQHF	TGTGCCAGCAGCTTGGGGACAGGGGACCAGCCCCAGCATTTT
TRBJ1-2	TRBV6-5	few	TRBD1	CASSYSAGTAYGYTF	TGTGCCAGCAGCTACAGCGCCGGGACAGCTTATGGCTACACCTTC
TRBJ2-5	TRBV19	NA	NA	CASSILGMETQYF	TGTGCCAGTAGTATTTTGGGGATGGAGACCCAGTACTTC
TRBJ2-7	TRBV2	NA	NA	CASSVPGSVGEQYF	TGTGCCAGCAGTGTACCGGGATCGGTCGGGGAGCAGTACTTC
TRBJ1-1	TRBV21-1	NA	NA	CASSKDNSTMNTEAFF	TGTGCCAGCAGCAAAGATAACTCGACTATGAACACTGAAGCTTTCTTT
TRBJ2-7	TRBV11-2	few	TRBD2	CASSPEIAGIYEQYF	TGTGCCAGCAGCCCCGAGATAGCGGGGATCTACGAGCAGTACTTC
TRBJ2-7	TRBV11-2	NA	NA	CASSSDQGRQYF	TGTGCCAGCAGCTCAGACCAGGGGAGGCAGTACTTC
TRBJ2-2	TRBV30	NA	TRBD2	CAWMTAGGNTGELFF	TGTGCCTGGATGACAGCGGGAGGTAACACCGGGGAGCTGTTTTTT
TRBJ2-7	TRBV6-5	NA	TRBD1	CASSGDSSEYF	TGTGCCAGCAGTGGGGACAGTTCGGAGTACTTC
TRBJ2-7	TRBV4-1	NA	TRBD1	CASSPSGTGAYEQYF	TGCGCCAGCAGCCCCTCGGGGACAGGGGCCTACGAGCAGTACTTC
TRBJ2-1	TRBV19	NA	NA	CASSGGIRSYNEQFF	TGTGCCAGTAGTGGGGGAATACGCTCCTACAATGAGCAGTTCTTC
TRBJ2-3	TRBV6-1	NA	TRBD2	CASSEASGPTDTQYF	TGTGCCAGCAGTGAAGCTAGCGGGCCCACAGATACGCAGTATTTT
TRBJ2-7	TRBV10-1	NA	NA	CASSHGREYEQYF	TGCGCCAGCAGTCACGGGAGAGAATACGAGCAGTACTTC
TRBJ2-7	TRBV29-1	NA	TRBD1	CSVSFTGGGEQYF	TGCAGCGTTAGCTTTACAGGGGGCGGGGAGCAGTACTTC
TRBJ2-7	TRBV5-6	NA	NA	CASSVLASEQYF	TGTGCCAGCAGCGTGTTAGCGTCTGAGCAGTACTTC
TRBJ1-6	TRBV6-4	NA	NA	CASTLGAGQNSPLHF	TGTGCCAGCACCTTGGGGGCAGGGCAGAATTCACCCCTCCACTTT
TRBJ2-3	TRBV9	NA	NA	CASSANTDTQYF	TGTGCCAGCAGCGCCAACACAGATACGCAGTATTTT
TRBJ1-6	TRBV6-4	NA	NA	CASSDGTTENSPLHF	TGTGCCAGCAGTGACGGGACGACGGAAAATTCACCCCTCCACTTT
TRBJ2-1	TRBV10-2	NA	TRBD2	CASTGLYSPYNEQFF	TGCGCCAGCACGGGACTATACTCGCCCTACAATGAGCAGTTCTTC
TRBJ1-2	TRBV6-5	NA	NA	CASSYSNWVDYGYTF	TGTGCCAGCAGTTACTCGAATTGGGTTGACTATGGCTACACCTTC
TRBJ2-7	TRBV4-2	NA	TRBD2	CASSQDSGGSNEQYF	TGTGCCAGCAGCCAAGATTCGGGAGGGTCGAACGAGCAGTACTTC
TRBJ2-7	TRBV9	NA	NA	CASSVERVQGSDEQYF	TGTGCCAGCAGCGTAGAACGGGTACAGGGCAGTGACGAGCAGTACTTC
TRBJ2-3	TRBV7-9	NA	NA	CASSEEDFSTDTQYF	TGTGCCAGCAGTGAGGAGGATTTTAGCACAGATACGCAGTATTTT
TRBJ2-3	TRBV6-5	NA	TRBD2	CASSRLAGEGDTQYF	TGTGCCAGCAGTCGACTAGCGGGGGAGGGAGATACGCAGTATTTT
TRBJ1-6	TRBV23-1	NA	NA	CASSQSPGPSRDSPLHF	TGCGCCAGCAGTCAATCTCCGGGTCCCTCCAGGGATTCACCCCTCCACTTT
TRBJ2-6	TRBV19	NA	NA	CASGGGSSGANVLTF	TGTGCCAGTGGGGGAGGAAGCTCTGGGGCCAACGTCCTGACTTTC
TRBJ2-2	TRBV27	NA	NA	CASSHPGTHVPGELFF	TGTGCCAGCAGTCACCCAGGGACCCATGTCCCCGGGGAGCTGTTTTTT
TRBJ2-7	TRBV16	many	NA	CASMGTLGEQYF	TGTGCCAGCATGGGTACCCTCGGGGAGCAGTACTTC
TRBJ2-7	TRBV2	NA	NA	CASSGLEQYF	TGTGCCAGCAGTGGGCTCGAGCAGTACTTC
TRBJ1-2	TRBV6-9	NA	TRBD1	CASSVLGTALSYTF	TGTGCCAGCAGTGTACTGGGGACAGCGCTCTCGTACACCTTC
TRBJ2-2	TRBV7-9	NA	TRBD2	CASSLGASGSSGELFF	TGTGCCAGCAGCTTAGGGGCTAGCGGGAGTTCCGGGGAGCTGTTTTTT
TRBJ1-6	TRBV25-1	NA	TRBD1	CASSETGVLNSPLHF	TGTGCCAGCAGTGAGACAGGGGTCCTTAATTCACCCCTCCACTTT
TRBJ2-3	TRBV12-5	NA	NA	CASGLGIVASTDTQYF	TGTGCTAGTGGTTTGGGGATTGTGGCTAGCACAGATACGCAGTATTTT
TRBJ2-7	TRBV7-9	NA	TRBD1	CASSLGDSFSHEQYF	TGTGCCAGCAGCTTAGGGGACAGCTTCTCCCACGAGCAGTACTTC
TRBJ1-3	TRBV7-2	NA	NA	CASSLNSGNTIYF	TGTGCCAGCAGCTTAAATTCTGGAAACACCATATATTTT
TRBJ1-1	TRBV7-8	NA	NA	CASSSDKGLGTEAFF	TGTGCCAGCAGCTCGGATAAGGGGTTGGGGACTGAAGCTTTCTTT
TRBJ1-5	TRBV7-6	once	NA	CASSLGGYSNQPQHF	TGTGCCAGCAGCTTAGGGGGTTATAGCAATCAGCCCCAGCATTTT
TRBJ1-1	TRBV27	NA	NA	CASSFTYRQVSPNTEAFF	TGTGCCAGCAGTTTTACTTATCGACAGGTTAGTCCGAACACTGAAGCTTTCTTT
TRBJ2-6	TRBV7-9	NA	NA	CASSLVDGGPNVLTF	TGTGCCAGCAGCTTAGTAGACGGGGGGCCCAACGTCCTGACTTTC
TRBJ2-1	TRBV5-4	NA	NA	CASSLRGSNEQFF	TGTGCCAGCAGCCTACGGGGCAGCAATGAGCAGTTCTTC
TRBJ2-1	TRBV9	few	TRBD2	CASSDRTSGVKNEQFF	TGTGCCAGCAGCGATCGGACTAGCGGTGTGAAGAATGAGCAGTTCTTC
TRBJ1-1	TRBV6-6	once	NA	CASSIGPDGAEAFF	TGTGCCAGCAGCATAGGACCCGATGGGGCTGAAGCTTTCTTT
TRBJ2-1	TRBV6-4	NA	TRBD2	CASSDFGGSSYNEQFF	TGTGCCAGCAGTGACTTCGGGGGGAGCTCCTACAATGAGCAGTTCTTC
TRBJ2-5	TRBV4-1	few	TRBD2	CASSQDRGGPETQYF	TGCGCCAGCAGCCAAGATCGCGGGGGGCCAGAGACCCAGTACTTC
TRBJ2-2	TRBV4-2	medium-sized	NA	CASSHPFRQGRSGPAGELFF	TGTGCCAGCAGCCATCCATTTCGACAGGGTCGTAGCGGGCCGGCGGGGGAGCTGTTTTTT
TRBJ2-6	TRBV7-9	NA	NA	CASSLGAADGANVLTF	TGTGCCAGCAGCTTAGGGGCGGCTGATGGGGCCAACGTCCTGACTTTC
TRBJ1-1	TRBV5-1	few	TRBD1	CASSLEGTGFTEAFF	TGCGCCAGCAGCCTGGAGGGGACAGGGTTCACTGAAGCTTTCTTT
TRBJ2-5	TRBV28	NA	TRBD1	CASSPIPPGQGYEETQYF	TGTGCCAGCAGTCCTATTCCCCCGGGACAGGGTTACGAAGAGACCCAGTACTTC
TRBJ2-5	TRBV5-4	once	NA	CASSLVPAETQYF	TGTGCCAGCAGCTTGGTTCCGGCAGAGACCCAGTACTTC
TRBJ2-7	TRBV2	NA	NA	CASSEFQGEVREQYF	TGTGCCAGCAGTGAGTTCCAGGGCGAGGTGCGGGAGCAGTACTTC
TRBJ2-5	TRBV7-9	NA	TRBD1	CASSWSTGEETQYF	TGTGCCAGCAGCTGGAGTACAGGGGAAGAGACCCAGTACTTC
TRBJ2-7	TRBV12-2	once	NA	CASRSTGARGSYEQYF	TGTGCAAGTCGCTCGACAGGTGCCAGGGGCTCCTACGAGCAGTACTTC
TRBJ2-7	TRBV6-4	NA	TRBD2	CASSYAGAYEQYF	TGTGCCAGCAGTTACGCGGGGGCCTACGAGCAGTACTTC